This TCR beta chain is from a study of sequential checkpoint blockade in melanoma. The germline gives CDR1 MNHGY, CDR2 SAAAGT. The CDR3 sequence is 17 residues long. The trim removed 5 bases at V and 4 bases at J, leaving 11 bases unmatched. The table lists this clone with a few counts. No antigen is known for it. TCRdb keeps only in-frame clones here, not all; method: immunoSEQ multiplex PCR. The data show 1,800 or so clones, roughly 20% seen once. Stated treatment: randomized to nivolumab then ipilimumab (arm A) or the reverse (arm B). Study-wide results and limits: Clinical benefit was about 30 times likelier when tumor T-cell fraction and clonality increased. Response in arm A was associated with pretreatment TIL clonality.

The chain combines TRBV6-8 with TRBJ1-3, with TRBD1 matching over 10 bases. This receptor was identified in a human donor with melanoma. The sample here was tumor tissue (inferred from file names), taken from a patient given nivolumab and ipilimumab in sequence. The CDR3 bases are TGTGCCAGCAGTGATGTACAGGGACAGGGGTTCGGAAACACCATATATTTT. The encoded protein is CASSDVQGQGFGNTIYF.